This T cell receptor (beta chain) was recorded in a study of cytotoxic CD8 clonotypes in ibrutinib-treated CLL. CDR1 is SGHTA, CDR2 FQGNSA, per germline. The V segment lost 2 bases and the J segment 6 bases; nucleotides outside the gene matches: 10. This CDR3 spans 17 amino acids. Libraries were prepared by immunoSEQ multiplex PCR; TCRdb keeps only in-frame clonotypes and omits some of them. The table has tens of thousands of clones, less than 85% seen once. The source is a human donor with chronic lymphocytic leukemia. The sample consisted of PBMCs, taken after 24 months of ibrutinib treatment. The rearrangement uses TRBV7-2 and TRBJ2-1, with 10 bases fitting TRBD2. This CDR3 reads CASSLHRLAGASNEQFF. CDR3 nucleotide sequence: TGTGCCAGCAGCTTACACAGGCTAGCGGGAGCGTCCAATGAGCAGTTCTTC.